The 25 T cell receptor beta chains listed next were all sequenced from one sample in a study of PD-1 blockade in mismatch repair-deficient tumors. Clones were read by immunoSEQ multiplex PCR, and TCRdb kept only the in-frame ones, dropping some. The sample includes tens of thousands of clones, almost 80% of them seen just once. This sample comprised peripheral blood, obtained 2 weeks after starting pembrolizumab. These receptors came from an adult with mismatch repair-deficient cancer.

The chain links TRBV7-2 to TRBJ2-3; D is possibly TRBD1 or TRBD2 (5 bases each). The CDR3 loop spans 17 amino acids. CDR1 and CDR2 from the germline V gene are SGHTA and FQGNSA. Trimming removed 5 bases from V and 1 base from J, with 19 bases in between. CDR3 in amino acids: CASSLVATVEGTDTQYF. The CDR3 DNA follows: TGTGCCAGCAGCCTCGTCGCGACAGTGGAGGGCACAGATACGCAGTATTTT.

The table lists this clone with a few counts. This chain joins TRBV4-2 and TRBJ2-7, with D hard to call. CDR3 length: 13 amino acids. The germline V and J ends were trimmed by 4 bases and 2 bases, with 9 bases remaining between them. The germline CDR1 and CDR2 sequences are LGHNA and YNFKEQ. CDR3 sequence (DNA): TGTGCCAGCAGCCGGGCCGTGACCTACGAGCAGTACTTC. Its translation is CASSRAVTYEQYF.

This sequence joins TRBV5-1 and TRBJ2-3; TRBD2 matches 10 bases. This CDR3 has 14 amino acids. CDR1 SGHRS and CDR2 YFSETQ come from the germline V gene. V lost 6 bases to trimming and J lost 6 bases; unmatched junction nucleotides: 7. The CDR3 loop is CASTSGRAMDTQYF. The DNA of the CDR3 is TGCGCCAGCACGAGCGGGAGGGCCATGGATACGCAGTATTTT. Full variable domain (outside the CDR3, taken from reference TRBV5-1 and TRBJ2-3): KAGVTQTPRYLIKTRGQQVTLSCSPISGHRSVSWYQQTPGQGLQFLFEYFSETQRNKGNFPGRFSGRQFSNSRSEMNVSTLELGDSALYLCASTSGRAMDTQYFGPGTRLTVL.

The rearrangement links TRBV6-5 to TRBJ2-1; unclear D gene. V lost 7 bases, J lost 6 bases, and 7 bases lay in between. The CDR3 extends over 11 amino acids. CDR1 is MNHEY and CDR2 is SVGAGI in the germline V gene. This chain's CDR3 is CASTGGNEQFF. CDR3 nucleotide sequence: TGTGCCAGCACCGGTGGCAATGAGCAGTTCTTC.

This rearrangement joins TRBV29-1 to TRBJ1-1, with TRBD1 matching 7 bases. Germline V gives CDR1 SQVTM, CDR2 ANQGSEA. The CDR3 runs to 13 residues. V shed 5 bases, J shed 1 base, and the junction held 4 bases outside the gene matches. This chain's CDR3 is CSVQRDRNTEAFF. Written as DNA, the CDR3 is TGCAGCGTTCAAAGGGACAGGAACACTGAAGCTTTCTTT.

The chain carries TRBV19 and TRBJ1-2; maybe TRBD1 (5 bases). V was shortened by 6 bases and J by 9 bases, with 20 bases between the two germline ends. There are 14 residues in the CDR3. Germline CDR1 reads LNHDA; CDR2 reads SQIVND (reference sequence). CDR3 in DNA: TGTGCCAGTAGCTCATTGGGCGAGACAGCTCGCTACACCTTC. Its translation is CASSSLGETARYTF.

V is TRBV5-5 and J is TRBJ2-2; D is uncertain. Trimming removed 4 bases at V and 6 bases at J, with 10 bases between. Per germline, CDR1 SGHKS and CDR2 YYEKEE (reference sequence). CDR3 length: 13 residues. For the CDR3, the DNA is TGTGCCAGCAGCCCACAGAATCCCGGGGAGCTGTTTTTT. Translated: CASSPQNPGELFF.

This chain links TRBV5-5 with TRBJ2-2; D uncertain. There are 13 residues in the CDR3. Trimming pared 2 bases from V and 5 bases from J, leaving 7 bases between. CDR1 and CDR2 from the germline V gene are SGHKS and YYEKEE (reference sequence). The CDR3 sequence is CASSLVGTGELFF. CDR3 bases: TGTGCCAGCAGCTTAGTCGGGACCGGGGAGCTGTTTTTT.

The chain recombines TRBV29-1 with TRBJ2-2, with D possibly TRBD2 on 5 matching bases. The length of the CDR3 is 15 residues. Per germline, CDR1 SQVTM and CDR2 ANQGSEA. Deletions cut 0 bases from V and 3 bases from J, with 11 bases between. CDR3 sequence (DNA): TGCAGCGTTGAAGAGGGTAGCGCGGACACCGGGGAGCTGTTTTTT. It translates to CSVEEGSADTGELFF.

The chain uses TRBV5-1 and TRBJ1-2, with D perhaps matching TRBD1 (5 bases). The V gene lost 4 bases and the J gene lost 5 bases, with 24 bases spanning the gap. This CDR3 comprises 17 residues. Germline CDR1 reads SGHRS; CDR2 reads YFSETQ. Here the CDR3 DNA reads TGCGCCAGCAGCCCGGATGCCCCAGGGAATACCTTATATGGCTACACCTTC. This translates into CASSPDAPGNTLYGYTF.

This chain uses TRBV7-2 with TRBJ2-2; 9 nucleotides agree with TRBD1. The CDR3 has 17 residues. V lost 0 bases and J lost 3; bases outside the gene matches: 5. Germline V gene data show CDR1 as SGHTA and CDR2 as FQGNSA. CDR3 loop: CASSLAWTGEDTGELFF. The DNA for the CDR3 is TGTGCCAGCAGCTTAGCGTGGACAGGGGAGGACACCGGGGAGCTGTTTTTT.

The CDR3 bases are TGTGCCAGCGCCCGATTACAGGGGTGGGCTGAGGACGAGCAGTACTTC. This gives the protein CASARLQGWAEDEQYF. V and J are TRBV2 and TRBJ2-7, with 7 bases that match TRBD1. CDR3 length equals 16 residues. Germline V lookup: CDR1 SNHLY, CDR2 FYNNEI. Trimming cost V 8 bases and J 5 bases; bases outside gene matches: 18.

The rearrangement uses TRBV5-1 and TRBJ2-7, with TRBD1 matching 7 bases. This CDR3 has 16 residues. The V segment lost 0 bases and the J segment 4 bases; nucleotides outside the gene matches: 10. Germline CDR1 SGHRS, CDR2 YFSETQ. This CDR3 reads CASSLGPQGVGYEQYF. CDR3 DNA: TGCGCCAGCAGCTTGGGCCCGCAGGGGGTTGGGTACGAGCAGTACTTC.

A few counts support this clone. Other DNA variants within this sample encode the same CDR3. CDR3 in DNA: TGTGCCAGCAGCTTGACTAGCGGAGAGACAGATACGCAGTATTTT. It yields the protein CASSLTSGETDTQYF. The V gene is TRBV7-3, the J gene TRBJ2-3; 9 bases are a match to TRBD2. With V trimmed by 3 bases and J by 3 bases, 4 bases remained unmatched. This CDR3 is built from 15 residues. CDR1 and CDR2 from the germline V gene are SGHTA and FQGTGA.

The gene calls are TRBV19 and TRBJ2-1, with 13 bases fitting TRBD2. Germline V CDR1 and CDR2: LNHDA, SQIVND (reference sequence). V lost 3 bases, J lost 8 bases, and 4 bases stayed unmatched. The CDR3 length is 15 residues. The CDR3 DNA reads as TGTGCCAGTAGTATTCGACTAGCGGGAGGCTATGAGCAGTTCTTC. Translated: CASSIRLAGGYEQFF.

The chain employs TRBV29-1 and TRBJ2-2; tentatively, D is TRBD2 (5 bases). The V end was cut by 4 bases, the J end by 4 bases, with 16 bases between. This CDR3 contains 15 residues. Germline V CDR1 and CDR2: SQVTM, ANQGSEA. The CDR3 spells CSVGELSGGTGELFF. The CDR3 coding sequence is TGCAGCGTTGGAGAGTTGAGTGGAGGCACCGGGGAGCTGTTTTTT.

The rearrangement uses TRBV6-5 and TRBJ2-7; a possible D gene is TRBD2 (5 bases). CDR3 length: 15 residues. Trimming cost V 2 bases and J 3 bases, with 14 bases left between them. Germline CDR1 is MNHEY and CDR2 is SVGAGI. The CDR3 spells CASSYGTGIVYEQYF. The CDR3 nucleotides read TGTGCCAGCAGTTACGGAACCGGGATTGTCTACGAGCAGTACTTC.

This chain uses TRBV6-6 with TRBJ2-7, with D hard to call. The CDR3 is made up of 12 amino acids. In germline, CDR1 is MNHNY, CDR2 SVGAGI (reference sequence). Deletions cut 4 bases from V and 5 bases from J, with 9 bases between. CDR3 loop: CASSSDIHEQYF. DNA of the CDR3: TGTGCCAGCAGTTCGGATATACACGAGCAGTACTTC.

V usage is TRBV30 and J usage is TRBJ1-3; unclear D gene. The CDR3 sequence is 15 residues long. Germline-derived CDR1 and CDR2 are GTSNPN and SVGIG (reference sequence). V was clipped by 4 bases and J by 1 base, with 14 bases between them. CDR3 nucleotide sequence: TGTGCCTGGACTCCGCCCAGAACTTCTGGAAACACCATATATTTT. Amino acids: CAWTPPRTSGNTIYF.

The chain employs TRBV5-6 and TRBJ1-2, with a possible D match to TRBD1 (6 bases). The CDR3 loop spans 13 amino acids. V gave up 0 bases and J gave up 5 bases, with 8 bases separating them. Germline V gene sequence: CDR1 SGHDT, CDR2 YYEEEE. CDR3 DNA: TGTGCCAGCAGCTTGGAACAGGGATATGGCTACACCTTC. Translation gives CASSLEQGYGYTF.

This clone was found a few times. The V call is TRBV25-1, the J call TRBJ1-1; tentatively, D is TRBD1 (6 bases). This CDR3 contains 14 residues. V lost 4 bases and J 2 bases, leaving 11 bases between the germline ends. Per the germline V gene, CDR1 is MGHDK and CDR2 is SYGVNS. The CDR3 DNA is TGTGCCAGCAGTGGACAGGACCTAAACACTGAAGCTTTCTTT. It encodes CASSGQDLNTEAFF.

A word on this clone: Compared with germline, one end of the junction differs, possibly owing to a read error. The chain is built from TRBV9 and TRBJ2-7; D unclear. The CDR3 is 12 residues long. Germline CDR1 and CDR2: SGDLS and YYNGEE. CDR3 coding DNA: TGTGCCAGCAGCGTATCGTCCGGCAGTCTGAGCTTC. Encoded protein: CASSVSSGSLSF.

The chain is built from TRBV28 and TRBJ2-5, with D perhaps TRBD2 (5 bases). CDR3 length: 13 amino acids. The germline V gene encodes CDR1 MDHEN and CDR2 SYDVKM. V lost 2 bases, J lost 6 bases, and 10 bases lay in between. The CDR3 sequence: CASSLEGVKTQYF. In DNA form, the CDR3 reads TGTGCCAGCAGTTTAGAGGGAGTGAAGACCCAGTACTTC.

The chain links TRBV7-2 to TRBJ2-5; D ambiguous. CDR3 length: 13 amino acids. The V end lost 3 bases, the J end lost 2 bases, and 7 bases lay between the germline ends. Germline V gene lookup returns CDR1 SGHTA and CDR2 FQGNSA. As DNA, the CDR3 is TGTGCCAGCAGCTTTGGCAGACAAGAGACCCAGTACTTC. It yields the protein CASSFGRQETQYF.

The chain is built from TRBV27 and TRBJ2-7; TRBD2 matches at 10 bases. The germline V gene has CDR1 MNHEY and CDR2 SMNVEV (reference sequence). V lost 6 bases to trimming and J lost 3 bases; unmatched junction nucleotides: 14. The CDR3 spans 17 residues. In DNA form, the CDR3 reads TGTGCCAGCAGCCCAACCCGACTAGCGGGCGGAATCTACGAGCAGTACTTC. Translation: CASSPTRLAGGIYEQYF.